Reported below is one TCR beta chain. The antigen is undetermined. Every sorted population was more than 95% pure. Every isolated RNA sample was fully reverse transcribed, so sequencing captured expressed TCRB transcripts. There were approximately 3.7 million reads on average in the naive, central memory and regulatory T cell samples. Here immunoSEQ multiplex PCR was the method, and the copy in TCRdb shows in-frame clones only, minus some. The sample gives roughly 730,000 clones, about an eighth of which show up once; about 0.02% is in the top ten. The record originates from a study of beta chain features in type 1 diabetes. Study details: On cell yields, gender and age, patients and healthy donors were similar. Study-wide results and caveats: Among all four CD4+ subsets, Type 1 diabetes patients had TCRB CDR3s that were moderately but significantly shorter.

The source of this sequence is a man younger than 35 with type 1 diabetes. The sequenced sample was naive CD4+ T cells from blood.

Here the CDR3 DNA reads TGCAGCGTTTCAGACCGTAGACAGGGCCACTATGGCTACACCTTC. It codes for CSVSDRRQGHYGYTF. This chain connects TRBV29-1 to TRBJ1-2, with 7 bases fitting TRBD1. V gave up 5 bases and J gave up 3 bases; unmatched junction bases: 12. Germline V CDR1 and CDR2: SQVTM, ANQGSEA. This CDR3 spans 15 amino acids.